This T cell receptor (beta chain) originates from a study of T cells after yellow fever vaccination. At the level of the study: Those fractions that held only low numbers of cells were prepared using the SMART-Seq v4 Ultra Low Input RNA kit.

Generation of TCR cDNA used 5'RACE template switching (which added a universal primer site and UMIs). Via MiXCR, TCRdb re-called the 5' RACE reads, giving one row per CDR3 protein. The sample gives 50,000 to 65,000 distinct CDR3 sequences, about 6.6% of which show up once; 20% to 25% is in the top ten. Notes on the study in general: Of the clonotypes, a small share occurred in both CD4 and CD8 compartments.

This clonotype has only a few counts. This CDR3 comprises 16 residues. Looked up from germline, CDR1 is SGHRS and CDR2 is YFSETQ. Trimming pared 4 bases from V and 6 bases from J, leaving 23 bases between. The J gene is TRBJ2-7, the V gene TRBV5-1, with D maybe TRBD2 (6 bases). The clonotype was recovered from a man aged 18-30 years who received the YFV17D yellow fever vaccine. The sequences come from CD8+ T cells not binding an NS4B(214-222) dextramer, sorted from PBMCs, collected about 41 days after the first yellow fever vaccination. The CDR3 DNA follows: TGCGCCAGCAGCCCGCGGACGGTGGGGCTAGCGCGCGAGCAGTACTTC. It specifies CASSPRTVGLAREQYF.